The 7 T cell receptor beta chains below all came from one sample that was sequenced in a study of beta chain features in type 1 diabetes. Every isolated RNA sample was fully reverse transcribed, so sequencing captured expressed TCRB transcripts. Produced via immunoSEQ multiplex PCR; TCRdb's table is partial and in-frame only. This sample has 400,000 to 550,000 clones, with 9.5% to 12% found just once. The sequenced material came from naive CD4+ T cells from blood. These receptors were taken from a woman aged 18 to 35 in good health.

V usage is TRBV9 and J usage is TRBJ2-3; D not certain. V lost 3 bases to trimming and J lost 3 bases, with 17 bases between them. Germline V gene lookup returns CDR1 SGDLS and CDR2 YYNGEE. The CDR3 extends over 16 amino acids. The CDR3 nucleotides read TGTGCCAGCAGCGCCCTAGGAGCCCCGGCTACAGATACGCAGTATTTT. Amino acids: CASSALGAPATDTQYF.

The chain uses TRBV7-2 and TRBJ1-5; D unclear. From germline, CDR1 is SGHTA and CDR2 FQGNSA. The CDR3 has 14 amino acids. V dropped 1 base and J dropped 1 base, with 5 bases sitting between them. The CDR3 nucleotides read TGTGCCAGCAGCTTAGTAGCCAGCAATCAGCCCCAGCATTTT. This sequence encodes CASSLVASNQPQHF.

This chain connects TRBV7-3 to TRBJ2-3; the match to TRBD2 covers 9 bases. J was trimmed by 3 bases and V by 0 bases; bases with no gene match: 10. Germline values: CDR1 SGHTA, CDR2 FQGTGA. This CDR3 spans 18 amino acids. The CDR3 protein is CASSLTGLGLAGTDTQYF. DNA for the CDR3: TGTGCCAGCAGCTTAACTGGTCTGGGGCTAGCGGGGACAGATACGCAGTATTTT.

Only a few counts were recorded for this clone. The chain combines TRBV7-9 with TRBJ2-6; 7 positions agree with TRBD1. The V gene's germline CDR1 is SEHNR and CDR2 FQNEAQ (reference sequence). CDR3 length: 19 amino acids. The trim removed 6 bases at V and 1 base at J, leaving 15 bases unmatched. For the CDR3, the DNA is TGTGCCAGCAGTTGGACGACAGGGTACATCGATTCTGGGGCCAACGTCCTGACTTTC. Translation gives CASSWTTGYIDSGANVLTF.

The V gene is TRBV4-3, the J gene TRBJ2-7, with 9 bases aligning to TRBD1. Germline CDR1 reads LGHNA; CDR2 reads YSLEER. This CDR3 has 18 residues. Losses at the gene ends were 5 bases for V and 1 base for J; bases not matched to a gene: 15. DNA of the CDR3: TGCGCCAGCAGCTTGCTGACAGGGGGGCATCCTATTTCCTACGAGCAGTACGTC. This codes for CASSLLTGGHPISYEQYV.

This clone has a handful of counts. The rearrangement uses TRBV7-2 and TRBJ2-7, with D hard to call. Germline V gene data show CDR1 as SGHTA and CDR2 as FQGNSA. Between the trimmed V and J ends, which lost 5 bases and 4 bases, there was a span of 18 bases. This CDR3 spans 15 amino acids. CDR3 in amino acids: CASSQALTYSYEQYF. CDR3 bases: TGTGCCAGCAGCCAAGCCCTCACCTACTCGTACGAGCAGTACTTC.

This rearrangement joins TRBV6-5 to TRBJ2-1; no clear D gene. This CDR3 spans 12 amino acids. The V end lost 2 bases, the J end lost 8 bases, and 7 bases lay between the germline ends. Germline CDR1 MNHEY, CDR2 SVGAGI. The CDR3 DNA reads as TGTGCCAGCAGTTACGGTCGATATGAGCAGTTCTTC. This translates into CASSYGRYEQFF.